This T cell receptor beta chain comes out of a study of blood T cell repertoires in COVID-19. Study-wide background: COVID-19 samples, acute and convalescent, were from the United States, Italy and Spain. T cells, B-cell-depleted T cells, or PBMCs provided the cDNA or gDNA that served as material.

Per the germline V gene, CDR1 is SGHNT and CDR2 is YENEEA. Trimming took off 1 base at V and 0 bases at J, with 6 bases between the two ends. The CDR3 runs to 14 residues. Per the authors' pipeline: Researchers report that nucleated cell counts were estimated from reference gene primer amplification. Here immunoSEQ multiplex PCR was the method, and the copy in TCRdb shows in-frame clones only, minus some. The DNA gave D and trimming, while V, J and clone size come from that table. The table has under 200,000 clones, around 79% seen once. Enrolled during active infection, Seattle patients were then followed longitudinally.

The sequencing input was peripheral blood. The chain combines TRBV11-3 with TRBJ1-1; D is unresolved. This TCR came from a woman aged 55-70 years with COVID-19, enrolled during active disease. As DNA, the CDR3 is TGTGCCAGCAGCTTAGGAGGTCTGAACACTGAAGCTTTCTTT. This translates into CASSLGGLNTEAFF. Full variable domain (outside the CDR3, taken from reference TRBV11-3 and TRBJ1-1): EAGVVQSPRYKIIEKKQPVAFWCNPISGHNTLYWYLQNLGQGPELLIRYENEEAVDDSQLPKDRFSAERLKGVDSTLKIQPAELGDSAVYLCASSLGGLNTEAFFGQGTRLTVV.